One T cell receptor (beta chain) is described in this entry. The data originate from a study of T cell changes during pregnancy in multiple sclerosis. Repertoires were generated with immunoSEQ multiplex PCR, while TCRdb's copy carries only in-frame clones and drops some. The data contain some 61,000 clones, about 90% of them singletons. The V segment lost 6 bases and the J segment 9 bases; nucleotides outside the gene matches: 4. This CDR3 has 13 amino acids. Germline values: CDR1 SGHVS, CDR2 FQNEAQ. Source: peripheral blood, taken in the second trimester of pregnancy. This clonotype originated in a female donor with multiple sclerosis, enrolled in a pregnancy study. The rearrangement joins TRBV7-8 to TRBJ2-6, with 8 positions matching TRBD1. This chain's CDR3 is CASRRTGINVLTF. CDR3 nucleotide sequence: TGTGCCAGCAGACGGACAGGGATCAACGTCCTGACTTTC.